This T cell receptor (beta chain) was found in a study of follicular helper T cells after annual influenza vaccination (dated by TCRdb to between 2016 and 2019). Regarding the research as a whole: Blood was drawn on days 0, 7 and 28 after each seasonal influenza vaccination. One week after vaccination, a second recruited cohort of more than nine subjects (Table S1) displayed a similar ICOS+CD38+ cTfh response. Six subjects had multi-year samples: four covered two vaccination seasons and two covered three seasons. The 2013-2014 samples were cryopreserved, while the 2015 samples were processed right after collection. To look at recall of cTfh clones, some subjects were tracked through successive annual vaccinations covering the 2013-2014, 2014-2015 and 2015-2016 seasons.

V is cut back by 6 bases and J by 7 bases, with 8 bases in the junction unmatched. Reading from cysteine to phenylalanine, the CDR3 counts 13 amino acids. The retained sequence is limited to the CDR3, 39 bases, with the frame set at the first base. Looking up the germline V gene yields CDR1 KGHSH and CDR2 LQKENI. Read against the paper, the sample's time point label means: 2014-2015 season, pre-vaccination. Adults were given seasonal inactivated influenza vaccine (Fluvarix), and sorted blood CD4 subsets were followed by TCRB sequencing before and after vaccination. To be eligible, subjects had to live in the community and must not have received influenza vaccine in the previous 6 months. Exclusions included influenza vaccine contraindications, substance abuse, HIV/AIDS, active malignancy, immunomodulatory medication and active illness such as respiratory infection. At each time point, somewhere between 40 and 100 mL of blood was taken. Non-naive CD4+CXCR5+PD-1+ cells were defined as circulating Tfh and were sorted into ICOS+CD38+ and ICOS-CD38- fractions. Either Ficoll-Paque PLUS or SepMate separation was used to isolate PBMC. Before DNA was extracted, the cell subsets were sorted from PBMC using a BD FACS Aria.

Library preparation employed the immunoSEQ multiplex PCR assay. Adaptive Biotechnologies handled the TCRB amplification, library preparation, sequencing and preliminary bioinformatics at Survey level resolution. For TCRB sequencing, genomic DNA from sorted cTfh populations was amplified by multiplex PCR. In the source study's methods: Clonality was calculated in R as 1 minus normalized Shannon entropy, and the Gini index was calculated with the R package ineq. The overlap score was defined as the summed counts of shared sequences divided by the total counts of all sequences in both compared samples. The significance of shared clonotypes was tested with Fisher's exact test, assuming a theoretical repertoire of 10^7 TCRB sequences. TCRdb re-hosts the immuneACCESS table, in-frame sequences only. Its copies lack some clones; in the studies checked, an unresolved V gene accounts for under half of them, and the cause for the rest is not known. For V, J and clone size, that table is used; D and trimming come from the DNA. This sample gives approximately 25,000 clones in total; 80% to 90% of them show up just once. The ten top clones hold 1% to 1.5% of the sample.

Results the study describes overall, beyond this receptor: Day 7 ICOS+CD38+ clones were most often found later in ICOS-CD38- cTfh, suggesting that subset may serve as a memory reservoir. Successive annual vaccinations recalled a recurrent oligoclonal ICOS+CD38+ cTfh response that contained tetramer and AIM influenza-specific clonotypes. ICOS+CD38+ cTfh clonality correlated with the frequency of that population, and its change correlated with the change in circulating plasmablast frequency. Only about 9.5-22% of analyzed cells yielded productive TCRB sequences, so sampling of rare clonotypes was not possible.

Remarks on this clone: Its recognized antigen is unknown. No quality values exist for individual bases; no much larger clone is one base distant.

The chain links TRBV18 with TRBJ1-1, with 7 junctional bases fitting TRBD1. The clonotype originates from an adult who received the influenza vaccine. Sequencing used CXCR5+ CD38- circulating T follicular helper cells from blood, obtained on the day of influenza vaccination. The cell subset or site label on this specimen signifies: circulating Tfh, non-naive CD4+CXCR5+PD-1+ (ICOS+CD38+ or ICOS-CD38-). The CDR3 region: CASSPGQHGEAFF. The DNA sequence is as follows: TGTGCCAGCTCGCCGGGACAGCACGGTGAAGCTTTCTTT.